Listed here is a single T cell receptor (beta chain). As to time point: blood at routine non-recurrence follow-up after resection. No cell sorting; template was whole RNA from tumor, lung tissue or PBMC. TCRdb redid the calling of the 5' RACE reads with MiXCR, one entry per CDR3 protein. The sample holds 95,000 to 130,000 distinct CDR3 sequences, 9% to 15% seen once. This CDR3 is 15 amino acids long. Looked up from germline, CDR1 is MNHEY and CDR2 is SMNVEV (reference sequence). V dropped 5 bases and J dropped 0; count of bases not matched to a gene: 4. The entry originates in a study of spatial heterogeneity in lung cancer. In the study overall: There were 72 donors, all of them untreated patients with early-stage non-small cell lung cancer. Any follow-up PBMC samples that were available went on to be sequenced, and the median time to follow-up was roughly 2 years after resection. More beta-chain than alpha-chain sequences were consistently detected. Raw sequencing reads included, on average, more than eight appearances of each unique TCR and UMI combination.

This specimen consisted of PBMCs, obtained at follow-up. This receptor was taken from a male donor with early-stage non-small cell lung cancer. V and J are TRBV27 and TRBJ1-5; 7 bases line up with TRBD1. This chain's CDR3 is CASSRQGISNQPQHF. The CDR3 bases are TGTGCCAGCAGTAGACAGGGAATTAGCAATCAGCCCCAGCATTTT.